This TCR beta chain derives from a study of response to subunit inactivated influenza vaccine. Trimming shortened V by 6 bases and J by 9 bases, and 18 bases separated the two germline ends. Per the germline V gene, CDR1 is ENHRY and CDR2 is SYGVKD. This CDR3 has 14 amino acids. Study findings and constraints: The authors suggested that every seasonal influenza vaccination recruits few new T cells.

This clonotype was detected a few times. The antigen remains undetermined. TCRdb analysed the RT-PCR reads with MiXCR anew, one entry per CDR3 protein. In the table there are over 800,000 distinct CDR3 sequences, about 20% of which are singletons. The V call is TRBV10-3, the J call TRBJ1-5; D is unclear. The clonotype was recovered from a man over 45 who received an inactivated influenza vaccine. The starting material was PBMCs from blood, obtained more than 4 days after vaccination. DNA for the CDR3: TGTGCCATCAGCTTAGACCCAATAGTAGGGCCCCAGCATTTT. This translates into CAISLDPIVGPQHF.